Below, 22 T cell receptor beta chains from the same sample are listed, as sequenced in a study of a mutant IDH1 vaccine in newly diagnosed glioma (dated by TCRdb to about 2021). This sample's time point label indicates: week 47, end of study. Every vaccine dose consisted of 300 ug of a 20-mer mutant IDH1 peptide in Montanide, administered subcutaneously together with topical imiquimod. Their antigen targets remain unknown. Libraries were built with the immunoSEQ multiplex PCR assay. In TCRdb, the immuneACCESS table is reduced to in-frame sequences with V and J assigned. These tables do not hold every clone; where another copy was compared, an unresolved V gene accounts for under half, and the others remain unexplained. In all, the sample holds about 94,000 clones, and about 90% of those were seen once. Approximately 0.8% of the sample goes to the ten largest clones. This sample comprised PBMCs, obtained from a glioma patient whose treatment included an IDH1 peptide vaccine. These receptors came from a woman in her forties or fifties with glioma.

As DNA, the CDR3 is TGTGCCAGCAGCGGGCAGAGTCCGTTAAACACAGATACGCAGTATTTT. It specifies CASSGQSPLNTDTQYF. The gene calls are TRBV7-3 and TRBJ2-3, with no clear D. Trimming removed 5 bases from V and 2 bases from J, with 17 bases in between. CDR3 length equals 16 residues. The germline V gene has CDR1 SGHTA and CDR2 FQGTGA.

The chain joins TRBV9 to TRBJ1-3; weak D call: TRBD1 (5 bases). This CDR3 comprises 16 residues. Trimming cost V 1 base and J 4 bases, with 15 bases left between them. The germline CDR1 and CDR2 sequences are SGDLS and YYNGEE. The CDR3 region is CASSVSGQGPGNTIYF. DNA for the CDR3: TGTGCCAGCAGCGTATCGGGGCAGGGCCCAGGAAACACCATATATTTT.

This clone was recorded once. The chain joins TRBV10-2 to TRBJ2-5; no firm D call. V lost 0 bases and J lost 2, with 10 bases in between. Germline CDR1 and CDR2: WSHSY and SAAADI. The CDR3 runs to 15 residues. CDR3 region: CASSESHTSQETQYF. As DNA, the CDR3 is TGCGCCAGCAGTGAGTCTCACACTTCTCAAGAGACCCAGTACTTC.

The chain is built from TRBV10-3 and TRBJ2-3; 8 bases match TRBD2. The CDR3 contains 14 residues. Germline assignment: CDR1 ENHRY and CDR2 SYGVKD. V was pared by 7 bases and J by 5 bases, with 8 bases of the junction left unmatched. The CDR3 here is CAITKAGDLDTQYF. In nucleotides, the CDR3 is TGTGCCATCACGAAAGCGGGAGATTTAGATACGCAGTATTTT.

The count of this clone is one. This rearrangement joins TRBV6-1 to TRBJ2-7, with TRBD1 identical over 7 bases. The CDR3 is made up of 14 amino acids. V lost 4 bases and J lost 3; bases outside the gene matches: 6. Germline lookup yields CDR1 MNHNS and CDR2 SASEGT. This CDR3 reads CASSVTDRDYEQYF. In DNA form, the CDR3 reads TGTGCCAGCAGTGTTACCGACAGGGACTACGAGCAGTACTTC.

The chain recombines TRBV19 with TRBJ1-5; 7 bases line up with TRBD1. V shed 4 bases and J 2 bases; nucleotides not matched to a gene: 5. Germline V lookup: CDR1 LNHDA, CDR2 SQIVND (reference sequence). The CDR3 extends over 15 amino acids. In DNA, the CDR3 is TGTGCCAGTAGTACCCCGACAGGGCGCAATCAGCCCCAGCATTTT. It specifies CASSTPTGRNQPQHF.

Here the CDR3 DNA reads TGCGCCAGCGCCGACAGGGGCAGCACAGATACGCAGTATTTT. This encodes CASADRGSTDTQYF. V and J are TRBV4-1 and TRBJ2-3, with 8 positions matching TRBD1. The CDR3 spans 14 residues. Germline-derived CDR1 and CDR2 are MGHRA and YSYEKL. J lost 0 bases, V lost 8 bases, and 4 bases had no gene match.

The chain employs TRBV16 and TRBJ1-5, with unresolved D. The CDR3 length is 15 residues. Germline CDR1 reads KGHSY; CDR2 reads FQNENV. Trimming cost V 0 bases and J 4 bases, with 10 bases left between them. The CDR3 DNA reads TGTGCCAGCAGCCAATCCGGGCAGGCTAATCAGCCCCAGCATTTT. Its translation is CASSQSGQANQPQHF.

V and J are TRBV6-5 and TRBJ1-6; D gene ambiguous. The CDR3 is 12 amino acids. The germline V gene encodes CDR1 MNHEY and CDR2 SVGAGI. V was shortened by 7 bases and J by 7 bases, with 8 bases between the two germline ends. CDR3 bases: TGTGCCAGCAAGTGGAAAAATTCACCCCTCCACTTT. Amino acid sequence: CASKWKNSPLHF.

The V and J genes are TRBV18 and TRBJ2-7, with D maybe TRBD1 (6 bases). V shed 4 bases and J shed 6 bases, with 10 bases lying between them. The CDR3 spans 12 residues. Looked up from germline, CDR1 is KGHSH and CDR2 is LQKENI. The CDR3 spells CASSLQGLEQYF. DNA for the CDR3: TGTGCCAGCTCACTCCAGGGGCTCGAGCAGTACTTC.

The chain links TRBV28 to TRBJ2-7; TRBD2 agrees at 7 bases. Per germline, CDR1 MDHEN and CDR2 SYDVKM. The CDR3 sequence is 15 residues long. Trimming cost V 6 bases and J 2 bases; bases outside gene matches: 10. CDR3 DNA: TGTGCCAGCAGGCCCACGGGAGGACGGACCTACGAGCAGTACTTC. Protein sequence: CASRPTGGRTYEQYF. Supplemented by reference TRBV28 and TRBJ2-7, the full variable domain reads DVKVTQSSRYLVKRTGEKVFLECVQDMDHENMFWYRQDPGLGLRLIYFSYDVKMKEKGDIPEGYSVSREKKERFSLILESASTNQTSMYLCASRPTGGRTYEQYFGPGTRLTVT.

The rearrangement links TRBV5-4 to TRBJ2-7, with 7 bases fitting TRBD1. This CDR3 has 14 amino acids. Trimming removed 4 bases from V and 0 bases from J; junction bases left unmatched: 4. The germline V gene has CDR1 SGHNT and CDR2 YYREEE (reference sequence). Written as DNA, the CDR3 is TGTGCCAGCAGCGCGGACAGGAGCTCCTACGAGCAGTACTTC. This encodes CASSADRSSYEQYF.

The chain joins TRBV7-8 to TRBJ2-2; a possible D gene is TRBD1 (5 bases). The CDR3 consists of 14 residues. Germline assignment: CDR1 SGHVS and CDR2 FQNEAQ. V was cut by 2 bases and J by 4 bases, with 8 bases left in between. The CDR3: CASSLFRGTGELFF. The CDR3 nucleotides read TGTGCCAGCAGCTTATTTAGGGGCACCGGGGAGCTGTTTTTT.

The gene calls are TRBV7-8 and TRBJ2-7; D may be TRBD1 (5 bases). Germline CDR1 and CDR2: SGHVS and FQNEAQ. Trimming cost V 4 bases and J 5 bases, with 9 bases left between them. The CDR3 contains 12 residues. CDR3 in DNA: TGTGCCAGCAGCTGGGGCCAACACGAGCAGTACTTC. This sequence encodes CASSWGQHEQYF.

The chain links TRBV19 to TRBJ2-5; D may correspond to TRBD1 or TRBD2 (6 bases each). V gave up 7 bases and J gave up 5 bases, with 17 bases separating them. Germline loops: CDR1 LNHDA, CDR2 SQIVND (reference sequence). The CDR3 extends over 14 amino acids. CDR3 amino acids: CASKLPRGRETQYF. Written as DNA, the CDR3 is TGTGCCAGTAAACTACCCCGGGGGCGGGAGACCCAGTACTTC.

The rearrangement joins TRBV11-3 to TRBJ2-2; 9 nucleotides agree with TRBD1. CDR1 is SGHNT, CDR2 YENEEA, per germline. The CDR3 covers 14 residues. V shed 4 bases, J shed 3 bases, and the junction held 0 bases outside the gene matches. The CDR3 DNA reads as TGTGCCAGCAGCTGGACAGGGGACACCGGGGAGCTGTTTTTT. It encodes CASSWTGDTGELFF.

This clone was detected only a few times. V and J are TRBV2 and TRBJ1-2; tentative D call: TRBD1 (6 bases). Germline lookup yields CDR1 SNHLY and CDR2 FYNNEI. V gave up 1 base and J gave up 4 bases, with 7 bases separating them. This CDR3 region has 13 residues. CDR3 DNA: TGTGCCAGCAGTGAAGGCAGGGGCTATGGCTACACCTTC. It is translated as CASSEGRGYGYTF.

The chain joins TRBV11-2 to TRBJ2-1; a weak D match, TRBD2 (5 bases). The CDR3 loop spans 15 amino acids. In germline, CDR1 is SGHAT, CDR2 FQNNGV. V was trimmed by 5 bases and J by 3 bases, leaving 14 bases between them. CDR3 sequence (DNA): TGTGCCAGCAGCAACAGCGGAGATAGCTACAATGAGCAGTTCTTC. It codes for CASSNSGDSYNEQFF. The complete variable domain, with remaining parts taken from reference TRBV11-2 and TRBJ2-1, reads EAGVAQSPRYKIIEKRQSVAFWCNPISGHATLYWYQQILGQGPKLLIQFQNNGVVDDSQLPKDRFSAERLKGVDSTLKIQPAKLEDSAVYLCASSNSGDSYNEQFFGPGTRLTVL.

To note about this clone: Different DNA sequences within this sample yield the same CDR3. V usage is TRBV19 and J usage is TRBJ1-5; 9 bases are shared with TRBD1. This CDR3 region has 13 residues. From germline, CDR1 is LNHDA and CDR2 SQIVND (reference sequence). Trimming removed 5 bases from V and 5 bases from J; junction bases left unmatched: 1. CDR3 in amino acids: CASSWTGDQPQHF. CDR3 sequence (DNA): TGTGCCAGTAGTTGGACAGGGGATCAGCCCCAGCATTTT. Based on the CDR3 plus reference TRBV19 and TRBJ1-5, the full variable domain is DGGITQSPKYLFRKEGQNVTLSCEQNLNHDAMYWYRQDPGQGLRLIYYSQIVNDFQKGDIAEGYSVSREKKESFPLTVTSAQKNPTAFYLCASSWTGDQPQHFGDGTRLSIL.

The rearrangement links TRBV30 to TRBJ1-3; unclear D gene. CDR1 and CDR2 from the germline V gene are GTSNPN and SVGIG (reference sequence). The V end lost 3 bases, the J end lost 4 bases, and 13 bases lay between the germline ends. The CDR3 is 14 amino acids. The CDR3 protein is CAWSPTALGNTIYF. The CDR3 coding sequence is TGTGCCTGGAGCCCGACGGCACTCGGAAACACCATATATTTT.

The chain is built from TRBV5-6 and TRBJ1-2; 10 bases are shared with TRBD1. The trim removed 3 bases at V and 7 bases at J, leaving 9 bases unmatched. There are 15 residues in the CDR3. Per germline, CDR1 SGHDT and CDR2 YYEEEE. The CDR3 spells CASSWGQGYVLGYTF. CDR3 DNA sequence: TGTGCCAGCAGCTGGGGACAGGGGTATGTTCTTGGCTACACCTTC.

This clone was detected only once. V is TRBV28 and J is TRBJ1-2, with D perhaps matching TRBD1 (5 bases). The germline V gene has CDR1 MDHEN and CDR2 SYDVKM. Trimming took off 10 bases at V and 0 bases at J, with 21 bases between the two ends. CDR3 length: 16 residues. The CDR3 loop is CATTGDYRLTNYGYTF. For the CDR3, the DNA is TGTGCCACCACTGGGGACTATCGTCTAACTAACTATGGCTACACCTTC.